This T cell receptor beta chain was documented in a study of shared clonotypes between healthy human individuals. Assay execution proceeded at the deep level. TCRdb keeps only in-frame clones here, not all; method: immunoSEQ multiplex PCR. The table lists 490,000 or so clones, 70% to 85% of them singletons, with roughly 12% in the top ten. This CDR3 has 14 amino acids. Germline V gene data show CDR1 as SGHNT and CDR2 as YYREEE (reference sequence). V was cut by 1 base and J by 2 bases, with 7 bases left in between. The specimen sequenced was PBMCs. This sequence was found in a woman aged 40 to 50 in good health. Some clones in this sample may be carry-over from other donors' samples. The chain links TRBV5-4 to TRBJ1-3; maybe TRBD1 (5 bases). The CDR3 spells CASSLQGPGNTIYF. The CDR3 DNA reads as TGTGCCAGCAGCTTGCAGGGACCTGGAAACACCATATATTTT.